This paragraph covers one TCR beta chain sequence. Antigen unknown. The data are from a study of cytomegalovirus exposure and HLA in healthy donors. The study ran its PCR with 60 Vbeta and 13 Jbeta primers. Assay used: immunoSEQ multiplex PCR; TCRdb lists only in-frame clones, some missing. In total, the table holds some 110,000 clones. Trimming left V 2 bases short and J 2 bases short, with 7 bases between. The CDR3 is made up of 14 amino acids. Germline-derived CDR1 and CDR2 are LNHDA and SQIVND (reference sequence). Study-wide results and caveats: A cluster of highly shared sequence variants was likely a sequencing artifact. There were about 160 TCR beta chains listed as cytomegalovirus-associated. Most CMV-associated TCR beta chains were later found to appear HLA-restricted.

The chain links TRBV19 to TRBJ1-5, with D unresolved. The sample was PBMCs. This clonotype was obtained from a man younger than 30 in good health and CMV-seronegative. CDR3 DNA: TGTGCCAGTAGTATATTCTCGGGCAATCAGCCCCAGCATTTT. Translation gives CASSIFSGNQPQHF.